Presented here are 8 T cell receptor beta chains from one specimen sequenced in a study of blood T cell repertoires in COVID-19. Method: immunoSEQ multiplex PCR; TCRdb's copy keeps in-frame clones and lacks some. The table includes 280,000 or so clones, just under 90% detected once. The sample taken for sequencing was PBMCs or T cells enriched from blood (not recorded which). The receptors here all came from a woman aged 45 to 65 who had been exposed to COVID-19.

The chain employs TRBV16 and TRBJ1-1; D call uncertain. Trimming pared 0 bases from V and 2 bases from J, leaving 7 bases between. The CDR3 is made up of 14 amino acids. Germline V gives CDR1 KGHSY, CDR2 FQNENV. The CDR3 is CASSQSGANTEAFF. For the CDR3, the DNA is TGTGCCAGCAGCCAATCCGGAGCAAACACTGAAGCTTTCTTT.

V and J are TRBV29-1 and TRBJ2-1, with 7 bases fitting TRBD2. The junction had 7 bases not matched to a gene; V was cut back by 6 bases and J by 5 bases. This CDR3 region has 13 residues. CDR1 is SQVTM and CDR2 is ANQGSEA in the germline V gene. In DNA form, the CDR3 reads TGCAGCGTGGAGCGGGGACCCGACAATGAGCAGTTCTTC. It codes for CSVERGPDNEQFF.

This clone was observed a handful of times. The CDR3 bases are TGTGCCAGCAGTTTATACAGCTCCTACGAGCAGTACTTC. It is translated as CASSLYSSYEQYF. The chain carries TRBV12-3 or TRBV12-4 and TRBJ2-7; D is unresolved. This CDR3 is built from 13 residues. V was shortened by 2 bases and J by 0 bases, with 5 bases between the two germline ends.

This clone was observed a few times. The chain links TRBV5-1 to TRBJ2-7, with TRBD1 as a possible D gene (6 bases). Germline V gives CDR1 SGHRS, CDR2 YFSETQ. The CDR3 is 13 residues long. The V gene lost 0 bases and the J gene lost 6 bases, with 10 bases spanning the gap. DNA for the CDR3: TGCGCCAGCAGCTTGGGAGGACAGTCCGAGCAGTACTTC. Translating it yields CASSLGGQSEQYF.

The chain combines TRBV7-9 with TRBJ2-3, with TRBD1 as a possible D gene (6 bases). The V gene lost 8 bases and the J gene lost 4 bases, with 13 bases spanning the gap. This CDR3 spans 13 amino acids. Germline-derived CDR1 and CDR2 are SEHNR and FQNEAQ (reference sequence). CDR3 in DNA: TGTGCCAGCCGACAGGTTCTCGCAGATACGCAGTATTTT. Translating it yields CASRQVLADTQYF.

V usage is TRBV28 and J usage is TRBJ1-1; 7 bases map to TRBD1. The CDR3 spans 15 residues. The V gene end was trimmed by 4 bases and the J gene end by 3 bases; junction bases not matched to a gene: 8. Germline CDR1 reads MDHEN; CDR2 reads SYDVKM. CDR3 bases: TGTGCCAGCAGTTCGGGGGACAGCTGGGACACTGAAGCTTTCTTT. It encodes CASSSGDSWDTEAFF.

This clone was counted between two and nine times. V is TRBV4-2 and J is TRBJ1-6; no clear D gene. This CDR3 spans 13 amino acids. Trimming took 1 base from V and 9 from J, leaving 7 bases between them. Looked up from germline, CDR1 is LGHNA and CDR2 is YNFKEQ. In nucleotides, the CDR3 is TGTGCCAGCAGCCAAGGCACCGGTTCACCCCTCCACTTT. This encodes CASSQGTGSPLHF.

The rearrangement links TRBV27 to TRBJ1-2; TRBD1 agrees at 7 bases. Trimming removed 0 bases from V and 4 bases from J; junction bases left unmatched: 5. The CDR3 covers 15 residues. Germline V gene lookup returns CDR1 MNHEY and CDR2 SMNVEV (reference sequence). The CDR3 DNA is TGTGCCAGCAGTTTATCAGGGGGCCTATTCTATGGCTACACCTTC. The encoded protein is CASSLSGGLFYGYTF.